A single sample gave rise to the 18 T cell receptor beta chains below, sequenced in a study of blood T cell repertoires in COVID-19. Sequenced by immunoSEQ multiplex PCR; TCRdb stores in-frame clones only, minus some. The sample lists 200,000 to 250,000 clones, roughly four fifths occurring once. Sequencing used peripheral blood. Receptor source: a woman between 50 and 59 years old with acute or convalescent COVID-19.

J is TRBJ1-5 and V is TRBV28; D gene ambiguous. The CDR3 spans 10 residues. The germline V and J ends were trimmed by 11 bases and 9 bases, with 11 bases remaining between them. The germline gives CDR1 MDHEN, CDR2 SYDVKM. The CDR3: CAVGTRPQHF. CDR3 DNA sequence: TGTGCCGTCGGTACGAGGCCCCAGCATTTT.

The chain combines TRBV2 with TRBJ1-1; D is undetermined. CDR3 length equals 12 residues. Germline assignment: CDR1 SNHLY and CDR2 FYNNEI. V dropped 2 bases and J dropped 5 bases, with 6 bases sitting between them. The CDR3 loop is CASSEPPTEAFF. The CDR3 nucleotides read TGTGCCAGCAGTGAACCCCCTACTGAAGCTTTCTTT. Drawing the rest from reference TRBV2 and TRBJ1-1, the complete variable domain is EPEVTQTPSHQVTQMGQEVILRCVPISNHLYFYWYRQILGQKVEFLVSFYNNEISEKSEIFDDQFSVERPDGSNFTLKIRSTKLEDSAMYFCASSEPPTEAFFGQGTRLTVV.

The J gene is TRBJ2-7, the V gene TRBV6-1; the D is unclear. Trimming cost V 3 bases and J 2 bases, with 2 bases left between them. This CDR3 has 11 amino acids. Germline assignment: CDR1 MNHNS and CDR2 SASEGT. Here the CDR3 reads CASSDTYEQYF. CDR3 coding DNA: TGTGCCAGCAGTGATACCTACGAGCAGTACTTC.

This chain uses TRBV9 with TRBJ1-2, with D uncertain. Germline assignment: CDR1 SGDLS and CDR2 YYNGEE. The V and J ends lost 2 bases and 8 bases respectively, with 13 bases between them. This CDR3 is built from 13 residues. The CDR3 DNA sequence: TGTGCCAGCAGCGTTTCGGGGAGCTTCGGCTACACCTTC. It specifies CASSVSGSFGYTF.

The V call is TRBV19, the J call TRBJ2-5; D not certain. V shed 4 bases and J shed 0 bases, with 6 bases lying between them. This CDR3 has 13 amino acids. CDR1 is LNHDA and CDR2 is SQIVND in the germline V gene (reference sequence). CDR3 protein: CASSRAYQETQYF. DNA for the CDR3: TGTGCCAGTAGTAGGGCCTACCAAGAGACCCAGTACTTC.

The genes are TRBV5-1 and TRBJ1-1; 8 bases are a match to TRBD1. Germline CDR1 and CDR2: SGHRS and YFSETQ. There are 14 residues in the CDR3. V shed 7 bases and J 10 bases; nucleotides not matched to a gene: 15. The CDR3 bases are TGCGCCAGCCAAAACAATCCAGGGGGCTCGGGAGCTTTCTTT. Translating it yields CASQNNPGGSGAFF.

The chain joins TRBV24-1 to TRBJ2-4; tentative D call: TRBD2 (5 bases). This CDR3 spans 16 amino acids. Between the trimmed V and J ends, which lost 3 bases and 1 base, there was a span of 12 bases. The germline CDR1 and CDR2 sequences are KGHDR and SFDVKD. CDR3 sequence (DNA): TGTGCCACCAGTGATCCGGCCACGGGGGCCAAAAACATTCAGTACTTC. It codes for CATSDPATGAKNIQYF.

The chain uses TRBV15 and TRBJ2-1; D not certain. V lost 0 bases to trimming and J lost 7 bases, with 4 bases between them. Germline CDR1 reads LNHNV; CDR2 reads YYDKDF (reference sequence). CDR3 length equals 12 residues. CDR3 loop: CATSRDRNEQFF. The CDR3 DNA reads TGTGCCACCAGCAGAGATCGGAATGAGCAGTTCTTC.

Here the CDR3 DNA reads TGTGCCAGCAGTTACTCTCAGTCCTATGGCTACACCTTC. Translating gives CASSYSQSYGYTF. The chain recombines TRBV6-5 with TRBJ1-2; no firm D call. This CDR3 region has 13 residues. Trimming cost V 0 bases and J 4 bases, with 6 bases left between them. Germline values: CDR1 MNHEY, CDR2 SVGAGI.

The J gene is TRBJ1-2, the V gene TRBV9; 7 bases are a match to TRBD1. The CDR3 spans 13 residues. Trimming at V came to 3 bases and at J to 8 bases, leaving 7 bases not matched to a gene. Germline-derived CDR1 and CDR2 are SGDLS and YYNGEE. This CDR3 is CASSAGTANGYTF. DNA of the CDR3: TGTGCCAGCAGCGCCGGGACAGCAAACGGCTACACCTTC.

The chain joins TRBV28 to TRBJ1-5; possibly TRBD1 for D (5 bases). CDR3 length equals 16 residues. Germline V gives CDR1 MDHEN, CDR2 SYDVKM. The V end was cut by 3 bases, the J end by 5 bases, with 17 bases between. CDR3 coding DNA: TGTGCCAGCAGTTTCTTATTAGGGGTGCCGGATCAGCCCCAGCATTTT. Protein: CASSFLLGVPDQPQHF.

CDR3 DNA sequence: TGTGCCAGCAGCTCCGGGACAGACCTTAGCACAGATACGCAGTATTTT. Its protein is CASSSGTDLSTDTQYF. This chain uses TRBV7-8 with TRBJ2-3; 7 bases agree with TRBD1. Losses at the gene ends were 4 bases for V and 0 bases for J; bases not matched to a gene: 7. The CDR3 runs 16 residues. CDR1 and CDR2 (germline): SGHVS, FQNEAQ.

V gene TRBV6-2 or TRBV6-3 combines with J gene TRBJ1-1; the match to TRBD1 covers 7 bases. The CDR3 length is 14 residues. J lost 4 bases, V lost 1 base, and 3 bases had no gene match. The V gene's germline CDR1 is MNHEY and CDR2 SVGEGT. CDR3 coding DNA: TGTGCCAGCAGTTACTTTCAGGGGGTCACTGAAGCTTTCTTT. It specifies CASSYFQGVTEAFF.

This rearrangement joins TRBV30 to TRBJ2-5; the match to TRBD2 covers 8 bases. Unmatched junction bases numbered 8, after V lost 0 bases and J lost 5 bases. From germline, CDR1 is GTSNPN and CDR2 SVGIG (reference sequence). The CDR3 contains 15 residues. The CDR3 sequence: CAWSVGLAGVETQYF. In nucleotides, the CDR3 is TGTGCCTGGAGTGTTGGACTAGCCGGGGTGGAGACCCAGTACTTC. The variable domain in full, completed from reference TRBV30 and TRBJ2-5, reads SQTIHQWPATLVQPVGSPLSLECTVEGTSNPNLYWYRQAAGRGLQLLFYSVGIGQISSEVPQNLSASRPQDRQFILSSKKLLLSDSGFYLCAWSVGLAGVETQYFGPGTRLLVL.

The J gene is TRBJ1-1, the V gene TRBV12-3 or TRBV12-4; no firm D call. CDR3 length equals 13 residues. Trimming removed 4 bases from V and 11 bases from J, with 17 bases in between. In DNA, the CDR3 is TGTGCCAGCAGTTCGGGGTGGGTCTTAGGGGCTTTCTTT. Translated: CASSSGWVLGAFF.

The gene calls are TRBV7-2 and TRBJ2-5, with no clear D. Germline CDR1 SGHTA, CDR2 FQGNSA. Trimming took 4 bases from V and 3 from J, leaving 9 bases between them. This CDR3 has 13 amino acids. The CDR3 DNA reads as TGTGCCAGCAGCTCTCGACACAAAGAGACCCAGTACTTC. This sequence encodes CASSSRHKETQYF.

The chain employs TRBV2 and TRBJ1-5; 7 bases map to TRBD1. This CDR3 has 15 residues. Germline V gene data show CDR1 as SNHLY and CDR2 as FYNNEI. V dropped 6 bases and J dropped 4; count of bases not matched to a gene: 9. In DNA form, the CDR3 reads TGTGCCAGCAGAGAAAGGGACAGTTCAAATCAGCCCCAGCATTTT. Translation: CASRERDSSNQPQHF.

The chain combines TRBV6-6 with TRBJ2-7; a possible D gene is TRBD1 (8 bases). The CDR3 has 14 residues. Trimming stripped 8 bases from V and 2 bases from J, with 16 bases between. CDR1 is MNHNY, CDR2 SVGAGI, per germline (reference sequence). The chain's CDR3 is CASGGDRTTYEQYF. The CDR3 coding sequence is TGTGCCAGCGGGGGGGACAGGACAACCTACGAGCAGTACTTC.